These T cell receptor beta chains were read from a single sample in a study of shared clonotypes between healthy human individuals. TCRdb keeps only in-frame clones here, not all; method: immunoSEQ multiplex PCR. The table lists about 870,000 clones, almost 95% of them singletons. The sample consisted of naive CD8+ T cells sorted from blood. The receptors shown here come from a man aged 30-40 years in good health. Each CDR3 is given without its conserved first and last residue. Size is omitted from some rows. Given values are once, few, many or a class for expanded clones.

V	size	CDR3
TRBV28	-	ASSLIAHNQPQH
TRBV19	-	ASSDRDSYQPQH
TRBV25-1	-	ASRTGASEQY
TRBV4-1	-	ASSQDLDRAENTEAF
TRBV7-9	-	ASSVGDNEQF
TRBV28	-	ASTSRRAADTQY
TRBV4-1	few	ASSQGSTQGLYT
TRBV2	-	ASRKAVLGLEETQY
TRBV18	-	ASSRLAVADTQY
TRBV27	-	ASSSSGGAYNEQF
TRBV25-1	-	ASSEYSTGELF
TRBV4-1	-	ASSQLPGGSRETEAF
TRBV7-8	-	ASSFFILATSSYEQY